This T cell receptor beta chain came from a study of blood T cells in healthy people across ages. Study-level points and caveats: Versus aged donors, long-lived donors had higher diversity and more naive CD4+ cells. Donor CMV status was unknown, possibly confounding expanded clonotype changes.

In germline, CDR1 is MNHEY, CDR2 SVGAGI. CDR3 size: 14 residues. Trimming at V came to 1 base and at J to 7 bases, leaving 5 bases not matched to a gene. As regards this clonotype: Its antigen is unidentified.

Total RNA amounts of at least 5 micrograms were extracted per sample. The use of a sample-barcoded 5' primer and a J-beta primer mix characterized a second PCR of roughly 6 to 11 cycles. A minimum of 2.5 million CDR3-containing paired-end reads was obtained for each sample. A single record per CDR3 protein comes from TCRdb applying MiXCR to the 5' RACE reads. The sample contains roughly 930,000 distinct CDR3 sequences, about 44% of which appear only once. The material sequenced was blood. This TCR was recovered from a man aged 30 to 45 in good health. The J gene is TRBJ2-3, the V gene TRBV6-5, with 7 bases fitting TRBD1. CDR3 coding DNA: TGTGCCAGCAGTTACTGGGACAGTCAAAATACGCAGTATTTT. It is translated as CASSYWDSQNTQYF.